One sample yielded the 25 T cell receptor beta chains listed below, sequenced in a study of T cell repertoires in cytomegalovirus infection. TCRdb reanalysed the reads using MiXCR and keeps one entry per CDR3 protein. The profile shows just under 550,000 distinct CDR3 sequences, about 25% of them singletons. Sequenced sample: PBMCs. These receptors were collected from a human donor in good health (CMV status not recorded). Some clones in this sample may be carry-over from other donors' samples.

The gene calls are TRBV7-2 and TRBJ2-1; D is uncertain. CDR3 length: 15 residues. V dropped 5 bases and J dropped 0 bases, with 11 bases sitting between them. Germline V CDR1 and CDR2: SGHTA, FQGNSA. The DNA of the CDR3 is TGTGCCAGCAGCCCAACACAACTCTCCTACAATGAGCAGTTCTTC. As protein: CASSPTQLSYNEQFF. Drawing the rest from reference TRBV7-2 and TRBJ2-1, the complete variable domain is GAGVSQSPSNKVTEKGKDVELRCDPISGHTALYWYRQSLGQGLEFLIYFQGNSAPDKSGLPSDRFSAERTGGSVSTLTIQRTQQEDSAVYLCASSPTQLSYNEQFFGPGTRLTVL.

This clonotype was seen many times. The genes are TRBV7-2 and TRBJ1-3; TRBD1 is a possible D gene (5 bases). V was shortened by 0 bases and J by 5 bases, with 11 bases between the two germline ends. Germline CDR1 SGHTA, CDR2 FQGNSA. The length of the CDR3 is 15 residues. CDR3 in amino acids: CASSLAQAGRNTIYF. DNA of the CDR3: TGTGCCAGCAGCTTAGCGCAGGCAGGGAGAAACACCATATATTTT.

This clonotype was picked up a small number of times. The chain is built from TRBV5-4 and TRBJ2-3, with D tentatively TRBD1 or TRBD2 (5 bases each). V was clipped by 4 bases and J by 4 bases, with 13 bases between them. This CDR3 is built from 14 residues. CDR1 is SGHNT and CDR2 is YYREEE in the germline V gene (reference sequence). This CDR3 reads CASSGGRIADTQYF. CDR3 bases: TGTGCCAGCAGCGGGGGTAGGATTGCAGATACGCAGTATTTT.

This clonotype was seen many times. The chain is built from TRBV7-8 and TRBJ1-4; 7 nucleotides match TRBD1. Germline CDR1 is SGHVS and CDR2 is FQNEAQ. Trimming removed 0 bases from V and 4 bases from J; junction bases left unmatched: 5. The CDR3 totals 16 residues. The CDR3 DNA reads TGTGCCAGCAGCTTAGCGGGGGACAGAGTTAATGAAAAACTGTTTTTT. Its translation: CASSLAGDRVNEKLFF.

The sample holds many counts of this clonotype. The chain is built from TRBV7-6 and TRBJ2-5; D possibly corresponds to TRBD1 (6 bases). Trimming pared 0 bases from V and 3 bases from J, leaving 8 bases between. The CDR3 has 14 amino acids. The germline CDR1 and CDR2 sequences are SGHVS and FNYEAQ. CDR3 DNA: TGTGCCAGCAGCTTAGCTTACAGGGAAGAGACCCAGTACTTC. This sequence encodes CASSLAYREETQYF.

The chain links TRBV20-1 to TRBJ2-1; 9 nucleotides agree with TRBD2. The CDR3 is 14 amino acids. V was pared by 3 bases and J by 8 bases, with 8 bases of the junction left unmatched. Germline assignment: CDR1 DFQATT and CDR2 SNEGSKA (reference sequence). CDR3 DNA: TGCAGTGCTAGGGGGCGGGAGGGCGTCTATGAGCAGTTCTTC. Translation: CSARGREGVYEQFF.

In this sample, this clonotype turned up a few times. The chain uses TRBV4-1 and TRBJ1-1; TRBD1 matches 9 bases. Per the germline V gene, CDR1 is MGHRA and CDR2 is YSYEKL. After removal of 2 bases from V and 1 base from J, the junction contained 5 bases not matched to a gene. The length of the CDR3 is 16 residues. This CDR3 reads CASSQLPGQGNTEAFF. DNA for the CDR3: TGCGCCAGCAGCCAATTACCGGGACAGGGGAACACTGAAGCTTTCTTT.

The chain recombines TRBV20-1 with TRBJ1-2; 7 bases are shared with TRBD1. The CDR3 has 15 residues. Germline V gene lookup returns CDR1 DFQATT and CDR2 SNEGSKA (reference sequence). V shed 6 bases, J shed 3 bases, and the junction held 13 bases outside the gene matches. The CDR3 sequence: CSALFNRGLDYGYTF. CDR3 nucleotide sequence: TGCAGTGCACTCTTTAACAGGGGCTTGGACTATGGCTACACCTTC.

The chain is built from TRBV7-9 and TRBJ2-1; the match to TRBD2 covers 7 bases. Trimming at V came to 11 bases and at J to 2 bases, leaving 9 bases not matched to a gene. The germline gives CDR1 SEHNR, CDR2 FQNEAQ (reference sequence). This CDR3 is 14 amino acids long. CDR3 amino acids: CASEGGSPYNEQFF. In DNA form, the CDR3 reads TGTGCCTCCGAAGGCGGGAGCCCCTACAATGAGCAGTTCTTC.

In DNA, the CDR3 is TGTGCCAGTAGTATGTACGCCTCCTACGAGCAGTACTTC. It specifies CASSMYASYEQYF. This chain joins TRBV19 and TRBJ2-7, with no clear D. Germline CDR1 LNHDA, CDR2 SQIVND (reference sequence). The CDR3 is 13 amino acids. The ends were cut back, 3 bases at V and 0 bases at J, with 6 bases in the middle.

This clonotype was counted between two and nine times. The genes are TRBV7-2 and TRBJ2-3; 8 bases match TRBD1. The CDR3 sequence is 14 residues long. The V and J ends lost 2 bases and 6 bases, in that order; junction bases with no gene match: 4. CDR1 is SGHTA, CDR2 FQGNSA, per germline. The CDR3 spells CASSLSRDRDTQYF. The CDR3 bases are TGTGCCAGCAGCTTATCCCGGGACAGGGATACGCAGTATTTT.

CDR3 DNA sequence: TGTGCCAGCAGCTTAGGAGTCGGGAGAGAGACCCAGTACTTC. Translated: CASSLGVGRETQYF. V gene TRBV7-9 combines with J gene TRBJ2-5; D is possibly TRBD2 (6 bases). CDR3 size: 14 residues. V was trimmed by 1 base and J by 4 bases, leaving 10 bases between them. Germline CDR1 and CDR2: SEHNR and FQNEAQ (reference sequence).

The table lists this clonotype with a few counts. V is TRBV30 and J is TRBJ1-2; D is uncertain. Trimming removed 2 bases from V and 7 bases from J, with 8 bases in between. This CDR3 contains 11 residues. Germline lookup yields CDR1 GTSNPN and CDR2 SVGIG (reference sequence). This CDR3 is CAWSTGSGYTF. The CDR3 bases are TGTGCCTGGAGTACCGGGAGTGGCTACACCTTC.

This clonotype was picked up a small number of times. The rearrangement links TRBV5-1 to TRBJ2-3; 9 nucleotides align to TRBD2. From germline, CDR1 is SGHRS and CDR2 YFSETQ. This CDR3 comprises 16 residues. With 0 bases clipped from V and 5 bases from J, the junction kept 7 bases outside the gene matches. In DNA, the CDR3 is TGCGCCAGCAGCTTGGAGTCGATACTAGCGGGAGATACGCAGTATTTT. Translation gives CASSLESILAGDTQYF.

The chain links TRBV6-5 to TRBJ2-7; weak D call: TRBD1 (6 bases). Trimming pared 5 bases from V and 2 bases from J, leaving 13 bases between. Germline CDR1 MNHEY, CDR2 SVGAGI. The CDR3 has 14 residues. CDR3 DNA: TGTGCCAGCAGTCCCCAACAGGGACCCTACGAGCAGTACTTC. Amino acids: CASSPQQGPYEQYF.

The rearrangement links TRBV7-8 to TRBJ2-7; 9 bases are a match to TRBD2. The V gene's germline CDR1 is SGHVS and CDR2 FQNEAQ. The CDR3 spans 15 residues. The ends lost 5 bases at V and 1 base at J; junction bases unmatched: 6. The CDR3 DNA follows: TGTGCCAGCAGCCCGGAAAGCGGGAGGTCCTACGAGCAGTACGTC. This translates into CASSPESGRSYEQYV.

V and J are TRBV5-4 and TRBJ2-7; D is tentatively TRBD1 or TRBD2 (5 bases each). V was pared by 0 bases and J by 6 bases, with 16 bases between. Germline CDR1 is SGHNT and CDR2 is YYREEE (reference sequence). The CDR3 covers 15 residues. The CDR3 DNA follows: TGTGCCAGCAGCTTGGCCAACTCCCCTGGGGGCGAGCAGTACGTC. It translates to CASSLANSPGGEQYV.

This clonotype was seen repeatedly, ten times or more. J is TRBJ2-3 and V is TRBV7-2, with 8 bases aligning to TRBD2. Germline values: CDR1 SGHTA, CDR2 FQGNSA. V lost 5 bases and J lost 3; bases outside the gene matches: 13. CDR3 length equals 17 residues. DNA of the CDR3: TGTGCCAGCAGCCGGGGGGAGCGGGAGAGATGGACAGATACGCAGTATTTT. It encodes CASSRGERERWTDTQYF.

This clonotype was counted between two and nine times. The chain joins TRBV7-9 to TRBJ2-7; 8 bases line up with TRBD2. The CDR3 extends over 16 amino acids. The V segment lost 4 bases and the J segment 0 bases; nucleotides outside the gene matches: 8. The germline CDR1 and CDR2 sequences are SEHNR and FQNEAQ (reference sequence). The CDR3 sequence is CASSSQRAGDSYEQYV. The CDR3 nucleotides are TGTGCCAGCAGCTCTCAAAGAGCGGGAGACTCCTACGAGCAGTACGTC.

This clonotype was seen a few times. The V and J genes are TRBV23-1 and TRBJ2-7; D could derive from TRBD1 or TRBD2 (5 bases each). Being an ORF, TRBV23-1 has a function that is uncertain. The CDR3 sequence is 15 residues long. The V gene lost 4 bases and the J gene lost 4 bases, with 17 bases spanning the gap. CDR3 in DNA: TGCGCCAGCAGTCCCTCGCGGCTAGCAGGGTACGAGCAGTACGTC. Its protein product is CASSPSRLAGYEQYV.

This clonotype turned up a few times. The CDR3 sequence: CASSLVQGALDEQFF. The CDR3 coding sequence is TGTGCCAGCAGCTTAGTCCAGGGGGCTCTGGATGAGCAGTTCTTC. The rearrangement links TRBV7-2 to TRBJ2-1, with 8 bases matching TRBD1. The ends lost 1 base at V and 8 bases at J; junction bases unmatched: 7. The CDR3 consists of 15 residues. The germline CDR1 and CDR2 sequences are SGHTA and FQGNSA.

The chain employs TRBV12-3 or TRBV12-4 and TRBJ1-1; D is ambiguous. Trimming took off 3 bases at V and 9 bases at J, with 8 bases between the two ends. The CDR3 is 11 amino acids. DNA of the CDR3: TGTGCCAGCAGTTTCGGGGTAAAAGCTTTCTTT. As protein: CASSFGVKAFF.

This sequence joins TRBV12-3 or TRBV12-4 and TRBJ1-2; the match to TRBD1 covers 8 bases. Unmatched junction bases numbered 9, after V lost 3 bases and J lost 9 bases. This CDR3 has 14 residues. Written as DNA, the CDR3 is TGTGCCAGCAGTTTCTCCGGGACAGGACATAGCTACACCTTC. Translated: CASSFSGTGHSYTF.

The table lists this clonotype with many counts. Written as DNA, the CDR3 is TGTGCCAGCAGCTTCAGGGACGGGCGAGCTTTCTTT. Translated, it gives CASSFRDGRAFF. This rearrangement joins TRBV7-2 to TRBJ1-1; TRBD1 might be the D (5 bases). CDR3 length: 12 amino acids. Trimming left V 3 bases short and J 10 bases short, with 12 bases between. CDR1 and CDR2 (germline): SGHTA, FQGNSA.

This clonotype was found a few times. CDR3 sequence: CAIRLGQGAFGDTQYF. DNA of the CDR3: TGTGCCATCAGATTGGGACAGGGGGCGTTTGGAGATACGCAGTATTTT. This chain joins TRBV10-3 and TRBJ2-3, with 12 bases that match TRBD1. J lost 5 bases, V lost 6 bases, and 9 bases had no gene match. The CDR3 is 16 amino acids. Germline CDR1 ENHRY, CDR2 SYGVKD.